The entry that follows covers one T cell receptor (beta chain) sequence. Both 60 Vbeta primers and 13 Jbeta primers went into the PCR. Repertoires were generated with immunoSEQ multiplex PCR, while TCRdb's copy carries only in-frame clones and drops some. The sample carries roughly 160,000 clones, roughly 79% recorded once. This sample is drawn from a study of cytomegalovirus exposure and HLA in healthy donors. Germline CDR1 and CDR2: SEHNR and FQNEAQ (reference sequence). V was cut by 0 bases and J by 7 bases, with 10 bases left in between. CDR3 size: 14 residues. The receptor's source is a woman aged 50 to 60 in good health and CMV-seronegative. The chain has TRBV7-9 and TRBJ2-1; D ambiguous. Sequenced input: PBMCs. The CDR3 DNA follows: TGTGCCAGCAGCTTAGCCGTGTCGCAGAATGAGCAGTTCTTC. Translating it yields CASSLAVSQNEQFF.